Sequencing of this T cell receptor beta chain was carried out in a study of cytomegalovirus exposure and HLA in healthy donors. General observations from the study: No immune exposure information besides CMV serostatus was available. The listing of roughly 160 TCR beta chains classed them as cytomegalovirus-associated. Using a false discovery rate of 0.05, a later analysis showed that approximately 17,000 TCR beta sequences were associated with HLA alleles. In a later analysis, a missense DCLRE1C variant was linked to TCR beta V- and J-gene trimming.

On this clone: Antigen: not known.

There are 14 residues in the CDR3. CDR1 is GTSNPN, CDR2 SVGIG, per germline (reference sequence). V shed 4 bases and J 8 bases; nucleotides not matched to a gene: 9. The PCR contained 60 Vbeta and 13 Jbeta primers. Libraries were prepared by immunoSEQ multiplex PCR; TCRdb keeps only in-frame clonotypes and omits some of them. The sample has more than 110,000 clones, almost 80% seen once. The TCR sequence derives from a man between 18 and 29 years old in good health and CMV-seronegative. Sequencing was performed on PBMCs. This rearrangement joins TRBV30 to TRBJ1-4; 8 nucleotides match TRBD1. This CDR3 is CAWTLDRVGEKLFF. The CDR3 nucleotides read TGTGCCTGGACCCTGGACAGGGTTGGCGAAAAACTGTTTTTT.